The T cell receptor (beta chain) described here comes from a study of cytomegalovirus exposure and HLA in healthy donors. CDR1 is SQVTM and CDR2 is ANQGSEA in the germline V gene. Trimming removed 7 bases from V and 0 bases from J; junction bases left unmatched: 5. The CDR3 contains 13 residues. The PCR had 60 Vbeta and 13 Jbeta primers. Here immunoSEQ multiplex PCR was the method, and the copy in TCRdb shows in-frame clones only, minus some. This table holds 150,000 or so clones, approximately 80% found once. This rearrangement joins TRBV29-1 to TRBJ1-1, with 7 bases lining up with TRBD1. The sequence came from a woman between 40 and 50 years old in good health and CMV-seropositive. Sequencing was performed on PBMCs. The CDR3 nucleotides are TGCAGCGGTAAGACAGGGCTGAACACTGAAGCTTTCTTT. Protein sequence: CSGKTGLNTEAFF.